This is a list of T cell receptor beta chains from one sample in a study of T-cell memory formation after mild COVID-19. TCRdb reprocessed the 5' RACE reads via MiXCR and lists one record per CDR3 protein. The sample comprises fewer than 250,000 distinct CDR3 sequences, roughly 30% of which are singletons, and roughly an eighth rests with the top ten. Sequenced sample: PBMCs or a T cell subset sorted from them (not recorded which). The receptors stem from an adult woman who had mild COVID-19 (a few samples of this study predate the infection). Cell type and time point are not known. Both conserved end residues are part of each CDR3. The D gene is left open where the match is weak. Clone size is shown for a subset of rows, as once, few, many or a class of expanded clone.

DNA	CDR3	D	J	V	size
TGTGCCAGCAGTGAATATAGGGACAGGGCCCATCACGAGCAGTACTTC	CASSEYRDRAHHEQYF	TRBD1	TRBJ2-7	TRBV25-1	.
TGTGCCAGCAGTGCAGACACCACCGGGGAGCTGTTTTTT	CASSADTTGELFF	.	TRBJ2-2	TRBV2	.
TGTGCCAGCAGCGTAGTGGGAGTCGGGGAGCTGTTTTTT	CASSVVGVGELFF	.	TRBJ2-2	TRBV9	.
TGCAGTGCTAGGATCCGGCCGGCGGCTCGGTTTAATACGCAGTATTTT	CSARIRPAARFNTQYF	.	TRBJ2-3	TRBV20-1	.
TGCGCCAGCAGCCAAGATTACCAACCGGGTCGGGACTACACCTTC	CASSQDYQPGRDYTF	.	TRBJ1-2	TRBV4-1	.
TGTGCCAGCAGGCTCGGTGGGACAGGGGCGAGGAATGAGCAGTTCTTC	CASRLGGTGARNEQFF	TRBD1	TRBJ2-1	TRBV12-3/TRBV12-4	.
TGTGCCAGCAGTTTCGGGGGGAATGGGGGCTACACCTTC	CASSFGGNGGYTF	.	TRBJ1-2	TRBV12-3/TRBV12-4	few
TGCAGTGCTAGTCCCGGGGGGAGGGGACCAGATACGCAGTATTTT	CSASPGGRGPDTQYF	TRBD2	TRBJ2-3	TRBV20-1	few
TGTGCCAGCAGTCGGACTAGCGGGTACCAAGAGACCCAGTACTTC	CASSRTSGYQETQYF	TRBD2	TRBJ2-5	TRBV2	.
TGTGCCAGCAGCGTAGTACTAGCGGGTATGTCCGATGAGCAGTTCTTC	CASSVVLAGMSDEQFF	TRBD2	TRBJ2-1	TRBV9	.
TGCGCCAGCAGCCAATTCGTGGGGGGTTCCGAGACCCAGTACTTC	CASSQFVGGSETQYF	.	TRBJ2-5	TRBV4-1	.
TGTGCCAGTCACGCCGGGAGACAAGAGACCCAGTACTTC	CASHAGRQETQYF	.	TRBJ2-5	TRBV18	few
TGTGCCAGCAGCTCCCGGGAGGTGGGGACAGGGGTCTATGGCTACACCTTC	CASSSREVGTGVYGYTF	TRBD1	TRBJ1-2	TRBV7-2	.
TGTGCCTGGAGTTCCGGGACAGGGTGGTCGAACACTGAAGCTTTCTTT	CAWSSGTGWSNTEAFF	TRBD1	TRBJ1-1	TRBV30	few
TGTGCCTGGAGTGTCGGGCAGGGGGCATCGGATACGCAGTATTTT	CAWSVGQGASDTQYF	TRBD1	TRBJ2-3	TRBV30	few
TGTGCCAGCAGTCAGGACAGCCTATATGGAGACGAGCAGTACTTC	CASSQDSLYGDEQYF	.	TRBJ2-7	TRBV12-3/TRBV12-4	few